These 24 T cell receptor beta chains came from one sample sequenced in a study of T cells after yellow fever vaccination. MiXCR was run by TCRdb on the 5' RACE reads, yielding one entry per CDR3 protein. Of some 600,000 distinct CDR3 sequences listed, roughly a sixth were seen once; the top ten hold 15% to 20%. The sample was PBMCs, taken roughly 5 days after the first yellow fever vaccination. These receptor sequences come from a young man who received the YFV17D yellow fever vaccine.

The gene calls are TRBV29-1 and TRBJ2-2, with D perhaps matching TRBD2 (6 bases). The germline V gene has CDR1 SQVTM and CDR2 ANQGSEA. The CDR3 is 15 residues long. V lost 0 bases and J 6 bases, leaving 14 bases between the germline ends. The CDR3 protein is CSVEEDYGGAGELFF. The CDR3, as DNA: TGCAGCGTTGAAGAGGACTACGGGGGAGCCGGGGAGCTGTTTTTT.

CDR3 nucleotides: TGCAGTGCTAGAAAAGGTTGGGACAGGGCACAAGAGACCCAGTACTTC. Translated, it gives CSARKGWDRAQETQYF. The chain links TRBV20-1 to TRBJ2-5, with 9 bases matching TRBD1. Germline V gene lookup returns CDR1 DFQATT and CDR2 SNEGSKA (reference sequence). The CDR3 totals 16 residues. Unmatched junction bases numbered 9, after V lost 2 bases and J lost 2 bases.

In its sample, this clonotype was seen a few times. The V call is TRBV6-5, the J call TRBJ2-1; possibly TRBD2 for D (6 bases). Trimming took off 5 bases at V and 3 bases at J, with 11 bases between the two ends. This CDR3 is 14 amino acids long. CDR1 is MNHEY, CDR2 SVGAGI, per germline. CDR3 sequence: CASSPRTNYNEQFF. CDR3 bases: TGTGCCAGCAGTCCTCGGACTAACTACAATGAGCAGTTCTTC.

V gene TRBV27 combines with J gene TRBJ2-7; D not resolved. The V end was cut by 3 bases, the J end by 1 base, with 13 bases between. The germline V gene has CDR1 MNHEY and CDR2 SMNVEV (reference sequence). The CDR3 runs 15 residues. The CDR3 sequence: CASSLGSGPSYEQYV. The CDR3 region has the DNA TGTGCCAGCAGTTTGGGTTCCGGCCCATCCTACGAGCAGTACGTC.

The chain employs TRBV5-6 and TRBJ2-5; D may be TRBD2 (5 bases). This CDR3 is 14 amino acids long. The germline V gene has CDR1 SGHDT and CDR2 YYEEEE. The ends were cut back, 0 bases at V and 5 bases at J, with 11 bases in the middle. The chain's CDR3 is CASSLEEVGETQYF. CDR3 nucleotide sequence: TGTGCCAGCAGCTTGGAGGAGGTCGGTGAGACCCAGTACTTC.

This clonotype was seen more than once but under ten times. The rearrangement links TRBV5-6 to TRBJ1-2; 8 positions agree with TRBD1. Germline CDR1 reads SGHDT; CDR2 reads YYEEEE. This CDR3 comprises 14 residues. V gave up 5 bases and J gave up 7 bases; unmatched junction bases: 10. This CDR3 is CASRSRQGSGGYTF. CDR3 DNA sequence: TGTGCCAGCAGATCTCGACAGGGGAGTGGTGGCTACACCTTC.

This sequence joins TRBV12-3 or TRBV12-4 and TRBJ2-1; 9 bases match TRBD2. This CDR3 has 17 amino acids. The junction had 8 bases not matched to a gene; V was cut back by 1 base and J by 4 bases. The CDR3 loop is CASSLVSAGGPYNEQFF. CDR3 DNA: TGTGCCAGCAGTTTAGTTTCGGCGGGGGGGCCGTACAATGAGCAGTTCTTC.

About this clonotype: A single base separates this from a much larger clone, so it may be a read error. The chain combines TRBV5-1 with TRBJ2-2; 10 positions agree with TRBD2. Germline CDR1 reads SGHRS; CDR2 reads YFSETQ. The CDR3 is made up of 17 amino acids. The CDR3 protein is CASSLASGGAVTGVLFF. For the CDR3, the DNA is TGCGCCAGCAGCTTGGCCAGCGGGGGGGCCGTCACCGGGGTGCTGTTTTTT.

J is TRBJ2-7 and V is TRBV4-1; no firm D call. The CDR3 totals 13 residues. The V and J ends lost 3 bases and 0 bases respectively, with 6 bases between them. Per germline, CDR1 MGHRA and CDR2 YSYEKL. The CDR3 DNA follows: TGCGCCAGCAGCCATCCCGGCTCCTACGAGCAGTACGTC. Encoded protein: CASSHPGSYEQYV.

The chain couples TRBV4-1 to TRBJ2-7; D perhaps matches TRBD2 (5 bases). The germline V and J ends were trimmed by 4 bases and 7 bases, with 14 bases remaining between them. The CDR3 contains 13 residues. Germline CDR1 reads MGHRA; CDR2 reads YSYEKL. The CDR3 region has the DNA TGCGCCAGCAGCCCCCGGCGGGCCGAAGAGCAGTACTTC. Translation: CASSPRRAEEQYF.

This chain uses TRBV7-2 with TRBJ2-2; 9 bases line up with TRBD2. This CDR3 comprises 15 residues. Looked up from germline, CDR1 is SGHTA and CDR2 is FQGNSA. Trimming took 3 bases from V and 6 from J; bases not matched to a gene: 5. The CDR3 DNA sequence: TGTGCCAGCAGCTTTTCTAGCGGGGCCCCCGGGGAGCTGTTTTTT. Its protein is CASSFSSGAPGELFF.

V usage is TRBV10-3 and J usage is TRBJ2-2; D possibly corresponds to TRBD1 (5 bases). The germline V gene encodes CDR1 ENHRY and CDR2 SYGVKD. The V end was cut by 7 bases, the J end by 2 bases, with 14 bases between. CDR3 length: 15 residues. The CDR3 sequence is CAINPSRANTGELFF. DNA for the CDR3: TGTGCCATCAATCCCAGCAGGGCCAACACCGGGGAGCTGTTTTTT.

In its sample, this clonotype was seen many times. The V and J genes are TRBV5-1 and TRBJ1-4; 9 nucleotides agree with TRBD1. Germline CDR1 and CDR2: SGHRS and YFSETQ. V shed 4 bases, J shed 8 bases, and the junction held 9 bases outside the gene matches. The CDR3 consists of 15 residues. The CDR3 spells CASSPSRQGGEKLFF. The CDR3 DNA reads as TGCGCCAGCAGCCCGTCACGACAGGGGGGCGAAAAACTGTTTTTT.

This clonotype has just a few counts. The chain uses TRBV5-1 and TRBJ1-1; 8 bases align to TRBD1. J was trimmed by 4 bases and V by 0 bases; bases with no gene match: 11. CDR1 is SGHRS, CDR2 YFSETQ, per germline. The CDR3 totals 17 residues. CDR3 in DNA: TGCGCCAGCAGCTTGGGAGGGGGCCAGGGGGCAGTCACTGAAGCTTTCTTT. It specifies CASSLGGGQGAVTEAFF.

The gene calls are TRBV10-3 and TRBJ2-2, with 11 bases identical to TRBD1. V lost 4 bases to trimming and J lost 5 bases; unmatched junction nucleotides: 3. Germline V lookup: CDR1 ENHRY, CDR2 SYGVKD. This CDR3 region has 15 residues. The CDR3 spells CAISGTGGRTGELFF. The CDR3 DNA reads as TGTGCCATCAGTGGGACAGGGGGCAGGACCGGGGAGCTGTTTTTT.

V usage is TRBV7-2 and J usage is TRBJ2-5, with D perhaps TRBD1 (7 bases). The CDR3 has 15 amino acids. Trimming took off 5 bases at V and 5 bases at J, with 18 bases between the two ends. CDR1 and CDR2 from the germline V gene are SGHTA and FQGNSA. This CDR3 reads CASSQTRGRFETQYF. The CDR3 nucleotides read TGTGCCAGCAGCCAAACCAGGGGGAGGTTCGAGACCCAGTACTTC.

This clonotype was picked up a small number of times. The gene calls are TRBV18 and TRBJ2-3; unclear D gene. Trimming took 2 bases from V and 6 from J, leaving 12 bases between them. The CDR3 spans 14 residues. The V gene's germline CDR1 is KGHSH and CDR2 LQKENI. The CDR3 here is CASSPTRSADTQYF. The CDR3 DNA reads TGTGCCAGCTCACCAACACGTTCTGCCGATACGCAGTATTTT.

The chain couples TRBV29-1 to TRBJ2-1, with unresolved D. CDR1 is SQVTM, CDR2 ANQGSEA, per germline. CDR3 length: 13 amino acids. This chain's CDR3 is CSILRTENNEQFF. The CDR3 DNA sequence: TGCAGTATTCTACGTACGGAGAACAATGAGCAGTTCTTC.

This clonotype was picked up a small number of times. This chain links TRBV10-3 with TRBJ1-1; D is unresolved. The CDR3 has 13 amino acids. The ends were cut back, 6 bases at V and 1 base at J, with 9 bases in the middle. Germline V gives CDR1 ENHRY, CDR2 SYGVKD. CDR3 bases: TGTGCCATCAGGCGACCCCGGAACACTGAAGCTTTCTTT. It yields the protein CAIRRPRNTEAFF.

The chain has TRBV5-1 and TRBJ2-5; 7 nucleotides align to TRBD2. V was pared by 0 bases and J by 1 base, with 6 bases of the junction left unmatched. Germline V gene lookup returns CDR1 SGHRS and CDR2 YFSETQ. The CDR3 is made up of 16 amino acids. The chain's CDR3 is CASSLAVSGAQETQYF. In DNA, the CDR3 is TGCGCCAGCAGCTTGGCCGTGAGCGGGGCCCAAGAGACCCAGTACTTC. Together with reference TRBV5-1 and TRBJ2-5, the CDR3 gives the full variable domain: KAGVTQTPRYLIKTRGQQVTLSCSPISGHRSVSWYQQTPGQGLQFLFEYFSETQRNKGNFPGRFSGRQFSNSRSEMNVSTLELGDSALYLCASSLAVSGAQETQYFGPGTRLLVL.

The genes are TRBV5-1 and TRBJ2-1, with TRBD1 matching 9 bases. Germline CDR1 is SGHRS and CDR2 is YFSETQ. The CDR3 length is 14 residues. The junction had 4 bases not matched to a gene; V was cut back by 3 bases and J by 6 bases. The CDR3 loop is CASSSGTGFNEQFF. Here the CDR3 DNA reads TGCGCCAGCAGCTCCGGGACAGGGTTCAATGAGCAGTTCTTC.

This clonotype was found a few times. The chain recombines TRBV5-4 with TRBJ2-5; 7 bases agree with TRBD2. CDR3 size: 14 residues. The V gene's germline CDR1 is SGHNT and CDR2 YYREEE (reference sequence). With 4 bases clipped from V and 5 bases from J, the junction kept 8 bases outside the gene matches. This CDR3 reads CASSKRDLSETQYF. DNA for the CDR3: TGTGCCAGCAGCAAGCGGGACCTCTCGGAGACCCAGTACTTC.

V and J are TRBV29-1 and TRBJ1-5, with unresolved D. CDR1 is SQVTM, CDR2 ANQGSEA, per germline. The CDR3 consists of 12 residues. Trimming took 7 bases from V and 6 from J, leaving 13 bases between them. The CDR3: CSASDVGQPQHF. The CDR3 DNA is TGCAGCGCCTCGGATGTGGGTCAGCCCCAGCATTTT.

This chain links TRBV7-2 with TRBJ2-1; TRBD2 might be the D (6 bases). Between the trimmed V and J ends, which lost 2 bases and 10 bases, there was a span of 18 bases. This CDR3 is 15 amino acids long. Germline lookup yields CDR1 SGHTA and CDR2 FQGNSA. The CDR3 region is CASSLSAGNSGEQFF. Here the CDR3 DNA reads TGTGCCAGCAGCTTATCGGCGGGGAACTCAGGGGAGCAGTTCTTC.